What follows is one TCR beta chain and its context. No antigen is known for it. Per-base qualities were not stored, and no clone one base away is much larger. The time point label on this specimen signifies: week 47, end of study. Every vaccine dose consisted of 300 ug of a 20-mer mutant IDH1 peptide in Montanide, administered subcutaneously together with topical imiquimod. Across visits V03 through V10, patients got a total of eight vaccinations, given in weeks 1, 3, 5, 7, 11, 15, 19 and 23. The donors had newly diagnosed IDH1-mutant astrocytomas of WHO grade 3 or 4 that showed loss of nuclear ATRX. The samples were drawn from NOA16, a multicentre, single-arm, open-label phase I trial in Germany that tested a mutant IDH1 peptide vaccine in humans for the first time. The DNeasy Blood and Tissue Kit was used to extract genomic DNA from EDTA blood for TCRB sequencing. This entry belongs to a study of a mutant IDH1 vaccine in newly diagnosed glioma (dated by TCRdb to the early 2020s). Context from the whole study: In the chemotherapy-containing groups, vaccination started alongside temozolomide cycles, whereas in patients who had radiotherapy alone it started 4-6 weeks after radiotherapy. Longitudinal TCRB deep sequencing was performed for roughly 25 treated patients wherever samples were available for exploratory analyses. Of the approximately 35 treated patients, about 60% were male and about 40% were female, and the mean age was approximately 40 years. Peripheral blood samples were drawn at six visits, namely V03 (baseline), V05, V07, V10, V12 and V13. The week-35 safety follow-up took place at visit V12, and the week-47 end of study took place at visit V13. Before enrollment, patients had received standard therapy of radiotherapy alone, temozolomide alone, or radiochemotherapy with temozolomide; most received the combination.

General study outcomes and caveats: The authors stated that sample limitations prevented analyses of patient blood samples from being reproduced. Immune responses induced by the vaccine were seen in about 93% of patients across multiple MHC alleles. Changes in the top peripheral T cell clonotypes picked up by TCRB sequencing did not appear to be linked to pseudoprogression. PBMC samples for TCRB deep sequencing were selected based on availability.

The method was the immunoSEQ multiplex PCR assay. The hsTCRB Kit was used according to the manufacturer's protocol to amplify rearranged TCR beta chain sequences. An Illumina MiSeq was used to sequence the TCRB libraries. From the authors' description of their analysis: The kit vendor's proprietary platform handled demultiplexing, trimming and gene mapping. The immuneACCESS repertoire file appears here via TCRdb, limited to in-frame rearrangements. These files lack a portion of the clones; in checked studies, under half of the deficit traces to unresolved V genes, and the cause of the others is not known. The DNA was the basis for D and trimming; V, J and clone size are from that table. Here the sample has 50,000 to 65,000 clones; roughly four fifths occur a single time. More than 3% of the sample is held by the ten biggest clonotypes. From cysteine to phenylalanine, the CDR3 is 12 amino acids long. CDR3 DNA only is kept here, 36 bases in frame from base 1. CDR1 and CDR2 (MDHEN, SYDVKM) derive from the germline V gene. Trimming costs V 6 bases and J 7 bases, and their ends lie 13 bases apart.

Source: PBMCs, taken from a glioma patient whose treatment included an IDH1 peptide vaccine. Recombination linked TRBV28 to TRBJ2-7; the D gene identity is not certain. This TCR was recovered from a woman between 45 and 65 years old with glioma. The CDR3 reads as follows: CASRLGPREQYF. The sequence in DNA is TGTGCCAGCAGACTCGGTCCGCGGGAGCAGTACTTC.